This T cell receptor beta chain was recovered during a study of shared clonotypes between healthy human individuals. For the study at large: Serving as donors were two women and a few men, whose ages spanned 18 to 49. Study-wide points: In general, naive subsets displayed greater estimated richness than memory subsets did.

In the source study's methods: As immunoSEQ supplied junction-only sequences (without quality scores), filtering differed. Sequencing was performed with immunoSEQ multiplex PCR; in TCRdb, only in-frame clones are kept and a portion is missing. The V and J calls and the clone size are those of that table, but D and trimming were determined from the DNA. This table has about 2.3 million clones, approximately 93% appearing once. The CDR3 contains 14 residues. V lost 5 bases and J lost 6, with 17 bases in between. Germline-derived CDR1 and CDR2 are MNHEY and SVGAGI. Everyone who donated was a Caucasian adult who lived in Nashville, Tennessee. In regard to this clone: The antigen remains undetermined.

V usage is TRBV6-5 and J usage is TRBJ2-7, with no clear D. Input material: naive CD4+ T cells from PBMCs. Stated subset: CD45RA+ positively selected. The receptor comes from a man between 18 and 29 years old in good health. Some clones in this sample may be carry-over from other donors' samples. CDR3 in amino acids: CASSPTHKSTEQYF. CDR3 coding DNA: TGTGCCAGCAGTCCCACTCATAAATCCACCGAGCAGTACTTC.